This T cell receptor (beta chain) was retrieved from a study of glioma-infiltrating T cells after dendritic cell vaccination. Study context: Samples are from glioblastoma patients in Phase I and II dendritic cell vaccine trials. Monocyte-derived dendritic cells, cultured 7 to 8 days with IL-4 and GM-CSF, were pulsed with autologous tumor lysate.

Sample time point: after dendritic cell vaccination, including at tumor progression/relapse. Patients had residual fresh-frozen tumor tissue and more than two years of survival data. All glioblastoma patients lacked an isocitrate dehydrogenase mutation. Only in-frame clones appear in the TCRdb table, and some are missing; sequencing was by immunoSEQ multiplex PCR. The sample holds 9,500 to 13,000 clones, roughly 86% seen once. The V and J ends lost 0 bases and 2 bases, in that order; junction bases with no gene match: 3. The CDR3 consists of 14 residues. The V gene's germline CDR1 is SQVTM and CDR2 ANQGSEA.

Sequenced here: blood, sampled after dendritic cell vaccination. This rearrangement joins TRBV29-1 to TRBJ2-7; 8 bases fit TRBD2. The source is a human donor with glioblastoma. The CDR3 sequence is CSVEEAGDTYEQYF. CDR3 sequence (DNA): TGCAGCGTTGAAGAAGCGGGAGACACCTACGAGCAGTACTTC.